Reported below is one TCR beta chain. The germline gives CDR1 LNHNV, CDR2 YYDKDF (reference sequence). There are 13 residues in the CDR3. Deletions cut 4 bases from V and 4 bases from J, with 10 bases between. Profiling relied on immunoSEQ multiplex PCR, and the TCRdb table lists in-frame clones only, not all of them. The sample yields about 120,000 clones, about 91% seen once. This entry comes from a study of control samples from healthy donors and cancer patients. This TCR was sampled from a man in his forties or fifties in good health. The chain has TRBV15 and TRBJ1-1; D call uncertain. The specimen was blood. Here the CDR3 reads CATSNDRGTEAFF. For the CDR3, the DNA is TGTGCCACCAGCAACGACCGGGGCACTGAAGCTTTCTTT.